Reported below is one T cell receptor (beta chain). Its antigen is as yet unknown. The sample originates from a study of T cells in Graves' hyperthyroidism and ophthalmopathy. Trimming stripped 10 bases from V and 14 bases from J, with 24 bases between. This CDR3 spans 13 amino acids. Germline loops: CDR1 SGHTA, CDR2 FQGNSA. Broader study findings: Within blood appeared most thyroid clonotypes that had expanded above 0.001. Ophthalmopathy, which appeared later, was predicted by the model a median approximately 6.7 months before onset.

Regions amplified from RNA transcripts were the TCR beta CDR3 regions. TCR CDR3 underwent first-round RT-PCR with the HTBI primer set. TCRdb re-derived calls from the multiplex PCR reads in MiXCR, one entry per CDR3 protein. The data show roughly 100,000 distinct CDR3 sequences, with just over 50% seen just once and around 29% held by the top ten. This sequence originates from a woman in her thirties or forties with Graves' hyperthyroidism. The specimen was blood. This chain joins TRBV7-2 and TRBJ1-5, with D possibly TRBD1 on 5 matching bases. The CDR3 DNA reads TGTGCCACGCGGGAGTGGGGCCGGCCTTACGAGCATTTT. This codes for CATREWGRPYEHF. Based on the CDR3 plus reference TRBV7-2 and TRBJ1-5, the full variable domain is GAGVSQSPSNKVTEKGKDVELRCDPISGHTALYWYRQSLGQGLEFLIYFQGNSAPDKSGLPSDRFSAERTGGSVSTLTIQRTQQEDSAVYLCATREWGRPYEHFGDGTRLSIL.